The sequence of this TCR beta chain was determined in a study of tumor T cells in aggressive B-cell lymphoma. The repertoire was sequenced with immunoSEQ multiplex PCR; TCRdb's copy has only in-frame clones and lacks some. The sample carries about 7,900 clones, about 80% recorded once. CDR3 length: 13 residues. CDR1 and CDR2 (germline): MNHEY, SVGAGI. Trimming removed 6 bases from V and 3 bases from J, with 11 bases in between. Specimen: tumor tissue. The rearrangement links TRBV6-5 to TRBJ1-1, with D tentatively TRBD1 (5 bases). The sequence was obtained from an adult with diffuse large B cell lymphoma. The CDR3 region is CASSPRVDTEAFF. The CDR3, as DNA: TGTGCCAGCAGCCCCAGGGTCGACACTGAAGCTTTCTTT.